This section outlines one TCR beta chain sequence together with its context. The antigen it binds to is not known. No per-base quality is available; no much larger clone lies one base away. This entry belongs to a study of control samples from healthy donors and cancer patients (dated by TCRdb to 2020 to 2021). CDR3 length: 15 amino acids, cysteine to phenylalanine. The kept DNA is CDR3 alone, 45 bases in frame from the first base. The germline V gene (reference sequence) provides CDR1 DFQATT and CDR2 SNEGSKA. The V end gives up 3 bases and the J end 0 bases, leaving 7 bases in the junction not matched to a gene. The library was made by the immunoSEQ multiplex PCR assay. TCRdb limited this immuneACCESS table to in-frame rearrangements with V and J called. A share of clones is missing; checked studies link under half to unresolved V genes, and the rest is unexplained. The sample yields about 80,000 clones; around 84% were counted once. The top ten hold approximately 10% of the sample.

This clonotype was obtained from a man aged 55 to 70 with head and neck cancer. The sequenced sample was PBMCs. The chain joins TRBV20-1 to TRBJ2-7; 8 central bases correspond to TRBD2. The nucleotide sequence is TGCAGTGCTAGTGGGGCGGGAGGAGACTCCTACGAGCAGTACTTC. It is translated as CSASGAGGDSYEQYF.